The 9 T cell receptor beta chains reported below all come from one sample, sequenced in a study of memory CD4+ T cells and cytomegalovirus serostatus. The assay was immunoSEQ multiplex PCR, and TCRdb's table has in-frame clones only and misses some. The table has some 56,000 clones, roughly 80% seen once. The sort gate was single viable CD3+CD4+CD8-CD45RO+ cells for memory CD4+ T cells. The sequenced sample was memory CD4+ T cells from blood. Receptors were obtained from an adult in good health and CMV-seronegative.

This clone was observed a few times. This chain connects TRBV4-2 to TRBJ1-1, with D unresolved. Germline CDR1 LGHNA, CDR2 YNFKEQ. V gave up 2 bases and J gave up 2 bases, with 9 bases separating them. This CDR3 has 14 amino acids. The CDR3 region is CASSQYNRNTEAFF. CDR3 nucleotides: TGTGCCAGCAGCCAATATAATCGTAACACTGAAGCTTTCTTT.

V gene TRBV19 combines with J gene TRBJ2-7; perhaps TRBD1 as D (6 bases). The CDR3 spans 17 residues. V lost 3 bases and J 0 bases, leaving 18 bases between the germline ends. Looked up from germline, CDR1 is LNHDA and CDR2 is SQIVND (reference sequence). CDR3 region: CASSIYRTGRHSYEQYF. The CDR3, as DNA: TGTGCCAGTAGTATTTACCGAACAGGGCGCCACTCCTACGAGCAGTACTTC.

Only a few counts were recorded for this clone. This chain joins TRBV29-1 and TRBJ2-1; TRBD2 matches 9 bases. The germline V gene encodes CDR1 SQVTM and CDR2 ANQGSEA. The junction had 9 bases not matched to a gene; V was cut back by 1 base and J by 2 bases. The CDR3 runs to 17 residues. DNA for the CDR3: TGCAGCGTTGAAGGTCTCACTAGCGGGCGCACCTACAATGAGCAGTTCTTC. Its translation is CSVEGLTSGRTYNEQFF.

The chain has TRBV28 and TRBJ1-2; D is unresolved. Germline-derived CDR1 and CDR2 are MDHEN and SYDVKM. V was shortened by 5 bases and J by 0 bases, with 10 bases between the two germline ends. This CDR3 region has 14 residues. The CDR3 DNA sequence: TGTGCCAGCAGTCTGGGAAACTCTAACTATGGCTACACCTTC. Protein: CASSLGNSNYGYTF.

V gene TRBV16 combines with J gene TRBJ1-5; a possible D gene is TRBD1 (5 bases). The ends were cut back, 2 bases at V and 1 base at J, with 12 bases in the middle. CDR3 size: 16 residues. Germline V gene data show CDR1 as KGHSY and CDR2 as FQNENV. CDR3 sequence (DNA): TGTGCCAGCAGCCAACCGGGTCGGGGGAGCAATCAGCCCCAGCATTTT. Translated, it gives CASSQPGRGSNQPQHF.

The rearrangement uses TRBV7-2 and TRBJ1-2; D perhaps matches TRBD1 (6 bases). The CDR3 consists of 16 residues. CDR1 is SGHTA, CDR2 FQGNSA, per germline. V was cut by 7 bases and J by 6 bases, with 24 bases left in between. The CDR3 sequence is CASTPFTGTRGDGYTF. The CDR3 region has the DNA TGTGCCAGCACCCCATTTACAGGGACCCGTGGGGATGGCTACACCTTC. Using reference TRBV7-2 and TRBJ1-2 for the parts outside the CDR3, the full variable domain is GAGVSQSPSNKVTEKGKDVELRCDPISGHTALYWYRQSLGQGLEFLIYFQGNSAPDKSGLPSDRFSAERTGGSVSTLTIQRTQQEDSAVYLCASTPFTGTRGDGYTFGSGTRLTVV.

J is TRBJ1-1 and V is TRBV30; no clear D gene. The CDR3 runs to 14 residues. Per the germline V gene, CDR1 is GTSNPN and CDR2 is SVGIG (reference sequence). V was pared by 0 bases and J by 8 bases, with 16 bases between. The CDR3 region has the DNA TGTGCCTGGAGTGTACGGCGGGGATTTCGGGAAGCTTTCTTT. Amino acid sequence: CAWSVRRGFREAFF.

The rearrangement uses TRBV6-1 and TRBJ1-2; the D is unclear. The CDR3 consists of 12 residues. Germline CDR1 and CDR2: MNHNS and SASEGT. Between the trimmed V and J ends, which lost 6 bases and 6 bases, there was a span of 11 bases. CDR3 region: CASSPLMDGYTF. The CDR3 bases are TGTGCCAGCAGCCCGCTGATGGATGGCTACACCTTC.

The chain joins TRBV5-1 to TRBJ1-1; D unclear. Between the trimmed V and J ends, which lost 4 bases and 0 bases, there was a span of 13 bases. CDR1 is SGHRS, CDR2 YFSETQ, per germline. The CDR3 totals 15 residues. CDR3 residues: CASSPSTPMNTEAFF. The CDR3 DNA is TGCGCCAGCAGCCCCTCGACACCAATGAACACTGAAGCTTTCTTT.